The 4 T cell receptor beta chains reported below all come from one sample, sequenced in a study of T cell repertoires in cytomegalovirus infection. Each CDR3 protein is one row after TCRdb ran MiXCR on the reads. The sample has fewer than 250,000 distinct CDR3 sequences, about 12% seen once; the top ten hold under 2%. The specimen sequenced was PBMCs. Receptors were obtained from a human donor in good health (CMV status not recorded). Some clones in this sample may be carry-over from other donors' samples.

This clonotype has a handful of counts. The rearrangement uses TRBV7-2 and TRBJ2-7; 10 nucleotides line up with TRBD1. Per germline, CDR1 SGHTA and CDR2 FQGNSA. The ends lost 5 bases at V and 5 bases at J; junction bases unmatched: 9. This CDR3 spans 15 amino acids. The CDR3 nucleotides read TGTGCCAGCAGCCCGACAGGGGGCGCTCCTCACGAGCAGTACTTC. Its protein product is CASSPTGGAPHEQYF.

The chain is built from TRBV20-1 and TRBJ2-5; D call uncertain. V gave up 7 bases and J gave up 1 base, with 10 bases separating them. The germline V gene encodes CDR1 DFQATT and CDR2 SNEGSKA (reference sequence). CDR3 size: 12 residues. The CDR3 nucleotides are TGCAGTGTCATGGCAGTCCAAGAGACCCAGTACTTC. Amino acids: CSVMAVQETQYF.

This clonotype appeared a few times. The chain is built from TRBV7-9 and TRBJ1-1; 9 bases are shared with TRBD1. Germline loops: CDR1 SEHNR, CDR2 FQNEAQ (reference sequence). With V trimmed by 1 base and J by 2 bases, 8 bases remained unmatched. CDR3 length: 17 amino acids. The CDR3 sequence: CASSLEPGQGSNTEAFF. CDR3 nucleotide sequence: TGTGCCAGCAGCTTAGAACCGGGACAGGGATCCAACACTGAAGCTTTCTTT.

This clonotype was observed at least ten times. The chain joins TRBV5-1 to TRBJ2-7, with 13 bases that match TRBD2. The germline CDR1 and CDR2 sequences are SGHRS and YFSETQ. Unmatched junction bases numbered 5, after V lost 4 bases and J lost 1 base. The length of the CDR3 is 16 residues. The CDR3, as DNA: TGCGCCAGCAGCACCGGGACTAGCGGGACTTCCTACGAGCAGTACTTC. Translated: CASSTGTSGTSYEQYF.